This T cell receptor (beta chain) was recovered during a study of blood T cells in healthy people across ages. Study results and caveats: The study found TCR beta diversity correlated strongly with naive T cell percentage.

Points on this clonotype: As yet, its antigen is unknown.

Through a sample-barcoded 5' primer and a J-beta primer mix, a second PCR was run for about 6 to 12 cycles. TCRdb processed the 5' RACE reads anew with MiXCR; each CDR3 protein has one entry. Of 550,000 to 750,000 distinct CDR3 sequences listed, around a fifth are singletons. The CDR3 length is 11 residues. The study drew donors from healthy Caucasian individuals in Russia aged roughly 6 to 90. Roughly 9.2 milliliters of peripheral blood were drawn from each donor into EDTA-treated tubes. The TCR sequence derives from a man between 70 and 80 years old in good health. Material for sequencing was blood. The chain has TRBV21-1 and TRBJ1-5. TRBV21-1 is a pseudogene locus. The CDR3 nucleotides are TGTGCCAGCAGCAAATGTCAGCCCCAGCATTTT. Translated: CASSKCQPQHF.